Below, 8 T cell receptor beta chains from the same sample are listed, as sequenced in a study of T cell repertoires in cytomegalovirus infection. TCRdb fed the reads into MiXCR, producing one record per CDR3 protein. Among fewer than 400,000 distinct CDR3 sequences, roughly 18% were seen once, and the ten largest hold 7.5% to 9%. Sample: PBMCs. These receptors came from a human donor in good health (CMV status not recorded). Some clones in this sample may be carry-over from other donors' samples.

This clonotype appeared a few times. The rearrangement links TRBV4-1 to TRBJ2-7; D ambiguous. CDR3 length: 14 amino acids. Trimming removed 2 bases from V and 0 bases from J, with 8 bases in between. Germline V gene sequence: CDR1 MGHRA, CDR2 YSYEKL. The CDR3 coding sequence is TGCGCCAGCAGCCAAAGGACCTACTCCTACGAGCAGTACTTC. Protein: CASSQRTYSYEQYF.

The J gene is TRBJ2-2, the V gene TRBV7-9; no reliable D call. Germline V lookup: CDR1 SEHNR, CDR2 FQNEAQ (reference sequence). There are 15 residues in the CDR3. The V and J ends lost 5 bases and 0 bases respectively, with 10 bases between them. DNA of the CDR3: TGTGCCAGCAGCCCTAACGGGTCGAACACCGGGGAGCTGTTTTTT. It specifies CASSPNGSNTGELFF. The whole variable domain, filled in from reference TRBV7-9 and TRBJ2-2, reads DTGVSQNPRHKITKRGQNVTFRCDPISEHNRLYWYRQTLGQGPEFLTYFQNEAQLEKSRLLSDRFSAERPKGSFSTLEIQRTEQGDSAMYLCASSPNGSNTGELFFGEGSRLTVL.

This clonotype was observed a few times. V gene TRBV12-3 or TRBV12-4 combines with J gene TRBJ1-2; 7 positions match TRBD1. The CDR3 is 13 amino acids. The junction had 8 bases not matched to a gene; V was cut back by 6 bases and J by 7 bases. The CDR3 spells CASSDRDLFGYTF. Here the CDR3 DNA reads TGTGCCAGCAGCGACAGGGACCTCTTTGGCTACACCTTC.

There are many counts of this clonotype. This rearrangement joins TRBV4-1 to TRBJ1-5; D not certain. The CDR3 length is 18 residues. The V end lost 1 base, the J end lost 0 bases, and 16 bases lay between the germline ends. Germline V lookup: CDR1 MGHRA, CDR2 YSYEKL. The CDR3 nucleotides read TGCGCCAGCAGCCAAGCATACCAGTGGGATAATAGCAATCAGCCCCAGCATTTT. Its protein is CASSQAYQWDNSNQPQHF.

This clonotype was observed a handful of times. The rearrangement links TRBV29-1 to TRBJ2-7; possibly TRBD1 for D (9 bases). This CDR3 has 15 residues. Germline CDR1 SQVTM, CDR2 ANQGSEA. The V gene lost 2 bases and the J gene lost 5 bases, with 19 bases spanning the gap. The CDR3 region has the DNA TGCAGCGTTGAAACGGGGGGGACAGGGTTACACGAGCAGTACTTC. It codes for CSVETGGTGLHEQYF.

The chain uses TRBV9 and TRBJ2-3; D possibly corresponds to TRBD1 (6 bases). The CDR3 is made up of 14 amino acids. Trimming cost V 6 bases and J 4 bases, with 15 bases left between them. CDR1 SGDLS and CDR2 YYNGEE come from the germline V gene. This CDR3 reads CASTVGQGSDTQYF. Here the CDR3 DNA reads TGTGCCAGCACCGTGGGACAAGGATCAGATACGCAGTATTTT. The full variable domain, its missing parts supplied by reference TRBV9 and TRBJ2-3, is DSGVTQTPKHLITATGQRVTLRCSPRSGDLSVYWYQQSLDQGLQFLIQYYNGEERAKGNILERFSAQQFPDLHSELNLSSLELGDSALYFCASTVGQGSDTQYFGPGTRLTVL.

The chain links TRBV27 to TRBJ2-3; 12 positions agree with TRBD2. Germline V gene data show CDR1 as MNHEY and CDR2 as SMNVEV (reference sequence). Losses at the gene ends were 5 bases for V and 3 bases for J; bases not matched to a gene: 3. The CDR3 runs 15 residues. For the CDR3, the DNA is TGTGCCAGCAGTACAACTAGCGGGGGGACAGATACGCAGTATTTT. Translated: CASSTTSGGTDTQYF.

CDR3 sequence (DNA): TGCAGTGCGCAGCAAGTGGATTCTGAAAAACTGTTTTTT. This translates into CSAQQVDSEKLFF. The V and J genes are TRBV20-1 and TRBJ1-4; D is ambiguous. CDR3 length: 13 residues. V gave up 6 bases and J gave up 7 bases, with 15 bases separating them. Germline CDR1 reads DFQATT; CDR2 reads SNEGSKA (reference sequence).